This is a list of T cell receptor beta chains from one sample in a study of blood T cell repertoires in COVID-19. The repertoire was sequenced with immunoSEQ multiplex PCR; TCRdb's copy has only in-frame clones and lacks some. The sample consists of tens of thousands of clones, around 91% of them appearing once. The sequencing sample was made of peripheral blood. The receptor source for this set is a human donor in a cohort sampled during active COVID-19. Both conserved end residues are part of each CDR3. The D gene is left open where the match is weak. For some rows the clone size is stated as once, few or many, or as a class when expanded; others skip it.

d_call: NA
j_call: TRBJ1-2
v_call: TRBV4-3
clone_size: NA
cdr3_nt: TGCGCCAGCAGCCAAGAACTCGTGGGGCGGCGCTACACCTTC
cdr3_aa: CASSQELVGRRYTF

d_call: TRBD1
j_call: TRBJ1-1
v_call: TRBV3-1/TRBV3-2
clone_size: NA
cdr3_nt: TGTGCCAGCAGCCAAGATCGGCCAGGGGGCGGCACTGAAGCTTTCTTT
cdr3_aa: CASSQDRPGGGTEAFF

d_call: TRBD2
j_call: TRBJ2-1
v_call: TRBV6-5
clone_size: NA
cdr3_nt: TGTGCCAGCAGGCTAGCGGCTGAGCAGTTCTTC
cdr3_aa: CASRLAAEQFF

d_call: TRBD1
j_call: TRBJ1-1
v_call: TRBV6-5
clone_size: NA
cdr3_nt: TGTGCCAGCAGTTACTCGGAACAGGGGGGGACTGAAGCTTTCTTT
cdr3_aa: CASSYSEQGGTEAFF

d_call: NA
j_call: TRBJ2-6
v_call: TRBV14
clone_size: NA
cdr3_nt: TGTGCCAGCAGCCAGAGCTCTGGGGCCAACGTCCTGACTTTC
cdr3_aa: CASSQSSGANVLTF

d_call: TRBD2
j_call: TRBJ2-5
v_call: TRBV7-9
clone_size: NA
cdr3_nt: TGTGCCAGCACCAATCCGGGACTAGCGCTGGTGGAGACCCAGTACTTC
cdr3_aa: CASTNPGLALVETQYF

d_call: NA
j_call: TRBJ1-1
v_call: TRBV5-1
clone_size: NA
cdr3_nt: TGCGCCAGCAGCTTGGCCCCCGCGGGGGGGGAGACTGAAGCTTTCTTT
cdr3_aa: CASSLAPAGGETEAFF

d_call: NA
j_call: TRBJ2-7
v_call: TRBV3-1/TRBV3-2
clone_size: NA
cdr3_nt: TGTGCCAGCAGCCAAGAGGCAGGGTTCTACGAGCAGTACTTC
cdr3_aa: CASSQEAGFYEQYF

d_call: TRBD1
j_call: TRBJ2-7
v_call: TRBV6-5
clone_size: NA
cdr3_nt: TGTGCCAGCAGTTACTCGACAGGGGATACCTACGAGCAGTACTTC
cdr3_aa: CASSYSTGDTYEQYF

d_call: NA
j_call: TRBJ1-5
v_call: TRBV19
clone_size: NA
cdr3_nt: TGTGCCAGTAGTATAGCGGGGGGGAACAATCAGCCCCAGCATTTT
cdr3_aa: CASSIAGGNNQPQHF

d_call: TRBD2
j_call: TRBJ2-1
v_call: TRBV5-1
clone_size: NA
cdr3_nt: TGCGCCAGCACGAGCGGGGCTCGCTCCTACAATGAGCAGTTCTTC
cdr3_aa: CASTSGARSYNEQFF

d_call: TRBD1
j_call: TRBJ1-5
v_call: TRBV30
clone_size: once
cdr3_nt: TGTGCCTGGAGCTCCGGACAGGGGGACCATCAGCCCCAGCATTTT
cdr3_aa: CAWSSGQGDHQPQHF

d_call: NA
j_call: TRBJ2-1
v_call: TRBV5-4
clone_size: once
cdr3_nt: TGTGCCAGCAGCTTGGTTAGTCCGACTGGGGAGCAGTTCTTC
cdr3_aa: CASSLVSPTGEQFF

d_call: NA
j_call: TRBJ1-1
v_call: TRBV5-1
clone_size: NA
cdr3_nt: TGCGCCAGCAGCTTGCGTGGTGTGAGTAACACTGAAGCTTTCTTT
cdr3_aa: CASSLRGVSNTEAFF

d_call: TRBD2
j_call: TRBJ2-1
v_call: TRBV6-2/TRBV6-3
clone_size: NA
cdr3_nt: TGTGCCAGCAGTTGGTTTAGCGGGGGCCAACTATACAATGAGCAGTTCTTC
cdr3_aa: CASSWFSGGQLYNEQFF

d_call: NA
j_call: TRBJ1-2
v_call: TRBV4-3
clone_size: NA
cdr3_nt: TGCGCCAGCAGCCAAGATAGCGGGGATTATCCCGGTTTCTATGGCTACACCTTC
cdr3_aa: CASSQDSGDYPGFYGYTF

d_call: TRBD2
j_call: TRBJ2-3
v_call: TRBV7-3
clone_size: NA
cdr3_nt: TGTGCCAGCAGCCCACGACTAGCGGGCACAGATACGCAGTATTTT
cdr3_aa: CASSPRLAGTDTQYF

d_call: NA
j_call: TRBJ2-3
v_call: TRBV7-9
clone_size: NA
cdr3_nt: TGTGCCAGCAGCCCAAAATACAGGGACACAGATACGCAGTATTTT
cdr3_aa: CASSPKYRDTDTQYF

d_call: NA
j_call: TRBJ1-2
v_call: TRBV4-2
clone_size: NA
cdr3_nt: TGTGCCAGCAGCCAAGATCCACAGGGAGCAAACTATGGCTACACCTTC
cdr3_aa: CASSQDPQGANYGYTF

d_call: TRBD1
j_call: TRBJ2-7
v_call: TRBV10-3
clone_size: NA
cdr3_nt: TGTGCCATCAGTGTGGGACAGGCCGCGAGCTCCTACGAGCAGTACTTC
cdr3_aa: CAISVGQAASSYEQYF

d_call: NA
j_call: TRBJ1-2
v_call: TRBV6-6
clone_size: NA
cdr3_nt: TGTGCCAGCACTCCCCCTGGAGGAATCTATGGCTACACCTTC
cdr3_aa: CASTPPGGIYGYTF

d_call: NA
j_call: TRBJ1-1
v_call: TRBV5-8
clone_size: NA
cdr3_nt: TGTGCCAGCAGGAGACGGACATGGAACACTGAAGCTTTCTTT
cdr3_aa: CASRRRTWNTEAFF

d_call: NA
j_call: TRBJ1-2
v_call: TRBV7-2
clone_size: NA
cdr3_nt: TGTGCCAGCAGCCTCCGGGTCCCCCTCTCTGAGGGCTACACCTTC
cdr3_aa: CASSLRVPLSEGYTF

d_call: TRBD1
j_call: TRBJ1-2
v_call: TRBV5-1
clone_size: NA
cdr3_nt: TGCGCCAGCAGCCCTTACACAGGGGGACTCGGGGGCTACACCTTC
cdr3_aa: CASSPYTGGLGGYTF

d_call: NA
j_call: TRBJ1-6
v_call: TRBV6-5
clone_size: NA
cdr3_nt: TGTGCCAGCAGTTACCGGGGGGCAGGCGTTAATTCACCCCTCCACTTT
cdr3_aa: CASSYRGAGVNSPLHF

d_call: NA
j_call: TRBJ2-1
v_call: TRBV27
clone_size: NA
cdr3_nt: TGTGCCATCTCGCCAAGGGGGAGTTCAAACAATGAGCAGTTCTTC
cdr3_aa: CAISPRGSSNNEQFF

d_call: TRBD1
j_call: TRBJ1-5
v_call: TRBV6-2/TRBV6-3
clone_size: NA
cdr3_nt: TGTGCCAGCAGTGACGGGACAGGCTTTAGCAATCAGCCCCAGCATTTT
cdr3_aa: CASSDGTGFSNQPQHF

d_call: TRBD2
j_call: TRBJ2-2
v_call: TRBV10-3
clone_size: NA
cdr3_nt: TGTGCCATCAGCCATAGCGGGCCGAACACCGGGGAGCTGTTTTTT
cdr3_aa: CAISHSGPNTGELFF

d_call: TRBD1
j_call: TRBJ2-2
v_call: TRBV6-6
clone_size: NA
cdr3_nt: TGTGCCAGCAGCTTGACAGGGGGCTTGAACGGGGAGCTGTTTTTT
cdr3_aa: CASSLTGGLNGELFF

d_call: NA
j_call: TRBJ1-2
v_call: TRBV5-6
clone_size: NA
cdr3_nt: TGTGCCAGCAGCCAAACTAACTATGGCTACACCTTC
cdr3_aa: CASSQTNYGYTF

d_call: NA
j_call: TRBJ2-2
v_call: TRBV27
clone_size: NA
cdr3_nt: TGTGCCAGCAGACTCCACAGGGTCGGGGAGCTGTTTTTT
cdr3_aa: CASRLHRVGELFF

d_call: TRBD1
j_call: TRBJ2-3
v_call: TRBV6-2/TRBV6-3
clone_size: NA
cdr3_nt: TGTGCCAGCAGTTGGACAGGGATCAGCACAGATACGCAGTATTTT
cdr3_aa: CASSWTGISTDTQYF

d_call: NA
j_call: TRBJ1-2
v_call: TRBV27
clone_size: NA
cdr3_nt: TGTGCCAGCAGTTTCATCCGGGGTAACTATGGCTACACCTTC
cdr3_aa: CASSFIRGNYGYTF

d_call: NA
j_call: TRBJ1-5
v_call: TRBV5-6
clone_size: NA
cdr3_nt: TGTGCCAGCAGCCTACGAAAGGGGAGGCTGAGCAATCAGCCCCAGCATTTT
cdr3_aa: CASSLRKGRLSNQPQHF

d_call: TRBD1
j_call: TRBJ1-1
v_call: TRBV5-6
clone_size: NA
cdr3_nt: TGTGCCAGCAGCTGGACAGGGTACACTGAAGCTTTCTTT
cdr3_aa: CASSWTGYTEAFF

d_call: TRBD2
j_call: TRBJ2-5
v_call: TRBV6-2/TRBV6-3
clone_size: NA
cdr3_nt: TGTGCCAGCAGTTACCCGGGGGGAAAAGGGGAGACCCAGTACTTC
cdr3_aa: CASSYPGGKGETQYF

d_call: NA
j_call: TRBJ1-2
v_call: TRBV10-3
clone_size: NA
cdr3_nt: TGTGCCATCAGCCTAGACCGAAGTGGCGGCTACACCTTC
cdr3_aa: CAISLDRSGGYTF

d_call: NA
j_call: TRBJ2-3
v_call: TRBV7-9
clone_size: NA
cdr3_nt: TGTGCCAGCAGCTTAGTTCGAGCGGAGGATACGCAGTATTTT
cdr3_aa: CASSLVRAEDTQYF

d_call: NA
j_call: TRBJ1-5
v_call: TRBV4-3
clone_size: NA
cdr3_nt: TGCGCCAGCAGCCAAGATACTCGGGAGCCCCAGCATTTT
cdr3_aa: CASSQDTREPQHF

d_call: TRBD1
j_call: TRBJ1-2
v_call: TRBV5-8
clone_size: NA
cdr3_nt: TGTGCCAGCACCATGGGGCAGGGGGGAGATTATGGCTACACCTTC
cdr3_aa: CASTMGQGGDYGYTF

d_call: NA
j_call: TRBJ2-1
v_call: TRBV20-1
clone_size: NA
cdr3_nt: TGCAGTGCTAAAGGACTGGGGCAGTTCTTC
cdr3_aa: CSAKGLGQFF

d_call: TRBD1
j_call: TRBJ1-5
v_call: TRBV5-6
clone_size: NA
cdr3_nt: TGTGCCAGCAGCGGGGGACAGTTCAATCAGCCCCAGCATTTT
cdr3_aa: CASSGGQFNQPQHF

d_call: TRBD1
j_call: TRBJ2-2
v_call: TRBV29-1
clone_size: NA
cdr3_nt: TGCAGCGTTGAAAACTCCGGGACAGGGGGCACCGGGGAGCTGTTTTTT
cdr3_aa: CSVENSGTGGTGELFF

d_call: TRBD1
j_call: TRBJ2-7
v_call: TRBV18
clone_size: NA
cdr3_nt: TGTGCCAGCTCACCAGGGACAGCGCCTAGGGAGCAGTACTTC
cdr3_aa: CASSPGTAPREQYF

d_call: TRBD1
j_call: TRBJ2-7
v_call: TRBV4-2
clone_size: NA
cdr3_nt: TGTGCCAGCAGCCAAGTCACAGGACAGGGAGCACAAGGGCAGTACTTC
cdr3_aa: CASSQVTGQGAQGQYF

d_call: NA
j_call: TRBJ2-3
v_call: TRBV18
clone_size: NA
cdr3_nt: TGTGCCAGCTCACCACCGTCCTACACAGATACGCAGTATTTT
cdr3_aa: CASSPPSYTDTQYF

d_call: TRBD1
j_call: TRBJ1-5
v_call: TRBV2
clone_size: NA
cdr3_nt: TGTGCCAGCGCGCAGGGGGCACAGCCTAATCAGCCCCAGCATTTT
cdr3_aa: CASAQGAQPNQPQHF

d_call: TRBD1
j_call: TRBJ1-4
v_call: TRBV19
clone_size: NA
cdr3_nt: TGTGCCAGTAGATCCGCGGCGGGACAGCTTAATGAAAAACTGTTTTTT
cdr3_aa: CASRSAAGQLNEKLFF

d_call: TRBD2
j_call: TRBJ2-7
v_call: TRBV2
clone_size: NA
cdr3_nt: TGTGCCAGCAGTCGATTAGCGGGGGCCTACGAGCAGTACTTC
cdr3_aa: CASSRLAGAYEQYF

d_call: NA
j_call: TRBJ2-7
v_call: TRBV5-6
clone_size: NA
cdr3_nt: TGTGCCAGCAGGCACGGACAGCTCTACGAGCAGTACTTC
cdr3_aa: CASRHGQLYEQYF

d_call: TRBD1
j_call: TRBJ2-1
v_call: TRBV4-2
clone_size: NA
cdr3_nt: TGTGCCAGCAGCCTAACCTTTGGGACAGGGAGTATCAATGAGCAGTTCTTC
cdr3_aa: CASSLTFGTGSINEQFF

d_call: NA
j_call: TRBJ2-7
v_call: TRBV29-1
clone_size: NA
cdr3_nt: TGCAGCGTTGTACGGGGGACCTACGAGCAGTACTTC
cdr3_aa: CSVVRGTYEQYF

d_call: NA
j_call: TRBJ2-7
v_call: TRBV29-1
clone_size: NA
cdr3_nt: TGCAGCGTTGAAGCAGGGCCCAACGAGCAGTACTTC
cdr3_aa: CSVEAGPNEQYF

d_call: TRBD1
j_call: TRBJ2-7
v_call: TRBV6-6
clone_size: NA
cdr3_nt: TGTGCCAGCAGTGACCCGGGACAGGAATACGAGCAGTACTTC
cdr3_aa: CASSDPGQEYEQYF

d_call: TRBD1
j_call: TRBJ1-6
v_call: TRBV5-1
clone_size: NA
cdr3_nt: TGCGCCAGCACCACCGGGACAGCTAATTCACCCCTCCACTTT
cdr3_aa: CASTTGTANSPLHF